This T cell receptor beta chain is from a study of T cells in Graves' hyperthyroidism and ophthalmopathy. Study-level points and caveats: The majority of expanded thyroid clonotypes above 0.001 also appeared in blood.

TCR beta CDR3 regions were amplified from RNA. In the first-round RT-PCR of the TCR CDR3, the HTBI primer set was used. TCRdb redid the calling of the multiplex PCR reads with MiXCR, one entry per CDR3 protein. The sample has about half a million distinct CDR3 sequences, around a quarter seen once; the top ten hold 11%. To note about this clonotype: Its target is not known.

The CDR3 is 15 amino acids. V was clipped by 6 bases and J by 8 bases; unmatched bases: 10. The germline V gene has CDR1 SNHLY and CDR2 FYNNEI. Out of approximately 9.9 ml of fresh peripheral blood came the PBMCs. The chain has TRBV2 and TRBJ1-2; 12 bases line up with TRBD1. The sequencing input was blood. This sequence originates from a woman aged 30 to 39 with Graves' ophthalmopathy. The CDR3 bases are TGTGCCAGCAGCGGGACAGGGGGCCCCCCGGAGGGCTACACCTTC. This encodes CASSGTGGPPEGYTF.